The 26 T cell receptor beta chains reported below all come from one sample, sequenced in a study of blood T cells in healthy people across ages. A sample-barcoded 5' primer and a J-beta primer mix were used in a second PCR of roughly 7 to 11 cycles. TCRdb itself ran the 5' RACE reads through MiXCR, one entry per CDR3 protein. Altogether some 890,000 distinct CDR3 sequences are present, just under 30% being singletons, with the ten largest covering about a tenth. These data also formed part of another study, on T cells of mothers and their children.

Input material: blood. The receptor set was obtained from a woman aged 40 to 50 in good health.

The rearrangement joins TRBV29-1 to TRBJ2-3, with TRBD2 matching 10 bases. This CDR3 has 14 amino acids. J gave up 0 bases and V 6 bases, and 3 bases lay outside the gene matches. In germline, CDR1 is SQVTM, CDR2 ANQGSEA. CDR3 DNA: TGCAGCGTGTCTAGCGGGAGAAGCACAGATACGCAGTATTTT. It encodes CSVSSGRSTDTQYF.

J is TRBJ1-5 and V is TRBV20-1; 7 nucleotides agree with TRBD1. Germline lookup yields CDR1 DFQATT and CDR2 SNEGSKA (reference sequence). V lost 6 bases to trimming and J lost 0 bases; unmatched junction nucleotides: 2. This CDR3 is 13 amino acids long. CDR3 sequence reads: CSAGGDSNQPQHF. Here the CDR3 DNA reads TGCAGTGCAGGGGGCGATAGCAATCAGCCCCAGCATTTT.

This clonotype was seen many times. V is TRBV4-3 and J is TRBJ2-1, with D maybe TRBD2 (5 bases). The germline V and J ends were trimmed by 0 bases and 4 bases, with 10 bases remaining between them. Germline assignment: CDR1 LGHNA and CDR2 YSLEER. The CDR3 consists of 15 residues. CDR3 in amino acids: CASSQDRGPYNEQFF. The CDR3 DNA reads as TGCGCCAGCAGCCAAGATCGGGGTCCTTACAATGAGCAGTTCTTC.

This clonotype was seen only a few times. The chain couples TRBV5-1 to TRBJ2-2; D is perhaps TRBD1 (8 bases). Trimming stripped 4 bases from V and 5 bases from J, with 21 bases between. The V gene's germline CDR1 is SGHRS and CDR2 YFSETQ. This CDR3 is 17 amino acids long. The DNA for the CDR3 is TGCGCCAGCAGCCCAGTTTCCGGACAGGGAGGGACCGGGGAGCTGTTTTTT. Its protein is CASSPVSGQGGTGELFF.

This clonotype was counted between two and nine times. The CDR3 DNA is TGTGCCAGCAGCTTAGGTCCCCCCGGGACAGGGGCTACCTACGAGCAGTACTTC. Translation gives CASSLGPPGTGATYEQYF. This sequence joins TRBV7-9 and TRBJ2-7; the match to TRBD1 covers 10 bases. CDR3 length: 18 residues. Looked up from germline, CDR1 is SEHNR and CDR2 is FQNEAQ (reference sequence). The trim removed 1 base at V and 2 bases at J, leaving 11 bases unmatched.

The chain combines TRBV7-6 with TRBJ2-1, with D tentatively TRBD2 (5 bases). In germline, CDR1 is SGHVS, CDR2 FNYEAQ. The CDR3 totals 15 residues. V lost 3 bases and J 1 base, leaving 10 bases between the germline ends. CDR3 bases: TGTGCCAGCAGCTTGAGGGTTCGGTCCTACAATGAGCAGTTCTTC. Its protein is CASSLRVRSYNEQFF.

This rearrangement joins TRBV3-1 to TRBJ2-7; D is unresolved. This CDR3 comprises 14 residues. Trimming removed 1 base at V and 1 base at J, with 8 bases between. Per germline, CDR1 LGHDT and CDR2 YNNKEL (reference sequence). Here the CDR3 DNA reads TGTGCCAGCAGCCAAGGCTACCGGTCCTACGAGCAGTACTTC. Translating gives CASSQGYRSYEQYF.

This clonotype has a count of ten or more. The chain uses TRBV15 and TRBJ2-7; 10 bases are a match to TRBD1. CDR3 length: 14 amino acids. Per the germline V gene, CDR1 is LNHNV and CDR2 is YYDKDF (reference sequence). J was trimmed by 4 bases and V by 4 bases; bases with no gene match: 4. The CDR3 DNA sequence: TGTGCCACCAGCACCGGACAGGGGGTGTACGAGCAGTACTTC. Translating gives CATSTGQGVYEQYF.

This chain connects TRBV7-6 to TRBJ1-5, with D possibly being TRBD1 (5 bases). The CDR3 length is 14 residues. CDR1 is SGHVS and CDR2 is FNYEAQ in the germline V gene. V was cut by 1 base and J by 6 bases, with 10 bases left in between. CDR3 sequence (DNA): TGTGCCAGCAGCTTAGGTCCTGGGGGTCAGCCCCAGCATTTT. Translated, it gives CASSLGPGGQPQHF.

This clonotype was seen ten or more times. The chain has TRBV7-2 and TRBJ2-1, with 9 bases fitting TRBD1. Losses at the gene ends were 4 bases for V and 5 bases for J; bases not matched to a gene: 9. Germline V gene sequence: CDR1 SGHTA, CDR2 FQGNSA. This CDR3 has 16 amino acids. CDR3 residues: CASSSRGTGLNNEQFF. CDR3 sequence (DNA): TGTGCCAGCAGCTCTAGGGGGACAGGGCTTAACAATGAGCAGTTCTTC.

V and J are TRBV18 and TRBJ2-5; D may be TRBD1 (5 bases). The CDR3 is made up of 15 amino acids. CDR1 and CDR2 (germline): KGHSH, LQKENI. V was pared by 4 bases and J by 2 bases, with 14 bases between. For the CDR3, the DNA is TGTGCCAGCTCACGCGAAAGACAGAGACAAGAGACCCAGTACTTC. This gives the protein CASSRERQRQETQYF.

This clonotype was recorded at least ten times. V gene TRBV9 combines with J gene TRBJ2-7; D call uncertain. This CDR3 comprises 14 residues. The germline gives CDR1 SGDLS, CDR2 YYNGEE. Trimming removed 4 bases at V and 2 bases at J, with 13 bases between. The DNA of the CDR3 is TGTGCCAGCAGCTTTGCTTCCGCAGCCTACGAGCAGTACTTC. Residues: CASSFASAAYEQYF.

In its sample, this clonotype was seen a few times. Here the CDR3 reads CASSPIGTVGTTEAFF. CDR3 DNA: TGTGCCAGCAGTCCGATAGGGACAGTTGGAACCACTGAAGCTTTCTTT. The rearrangement uses TRBV12-3 or TRBV12-4 and TRBJ1-1; 7 bases are shared with TRBD1. This CDR3 is built from 16 residues. J lost 4 bases, V lost 5 bases, and 13 bases had no gene match.

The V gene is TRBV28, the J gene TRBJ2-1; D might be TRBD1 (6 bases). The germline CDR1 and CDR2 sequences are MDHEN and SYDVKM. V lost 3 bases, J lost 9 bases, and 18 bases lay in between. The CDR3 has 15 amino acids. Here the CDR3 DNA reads TGTGCCAGCAGTTTCCACACCCCAGGGGAATTTGAGCAGTTCTTC. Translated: CASSFHTPGEFEQFF.

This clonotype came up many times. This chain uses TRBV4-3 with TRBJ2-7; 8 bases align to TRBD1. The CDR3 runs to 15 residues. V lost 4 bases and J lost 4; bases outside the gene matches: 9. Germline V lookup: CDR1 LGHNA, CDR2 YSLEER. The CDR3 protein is CASSPETGVPYEQYF. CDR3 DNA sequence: TGCGCCAGCAGCCCAGAGACAGGGGTCCCATACGAGCAGTACTTC.

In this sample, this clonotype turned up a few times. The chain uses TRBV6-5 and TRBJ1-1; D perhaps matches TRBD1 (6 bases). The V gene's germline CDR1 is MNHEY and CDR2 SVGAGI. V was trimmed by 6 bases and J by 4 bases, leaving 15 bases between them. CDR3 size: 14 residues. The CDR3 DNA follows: TGTGCCAGCAGGCAGCAGGGGAGAGGCACTGAAGCTTTCTTT. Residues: CASRQQGRGTEAFF.

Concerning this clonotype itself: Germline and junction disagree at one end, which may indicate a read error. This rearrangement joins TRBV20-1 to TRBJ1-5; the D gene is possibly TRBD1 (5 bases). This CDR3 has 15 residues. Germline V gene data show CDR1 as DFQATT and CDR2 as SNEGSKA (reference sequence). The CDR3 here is CSATPTEHSNQPQHF. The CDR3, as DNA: TGCAGTGCTACCCCGACAGAGCATAGCAATCAGCCTCAGCATTTT.

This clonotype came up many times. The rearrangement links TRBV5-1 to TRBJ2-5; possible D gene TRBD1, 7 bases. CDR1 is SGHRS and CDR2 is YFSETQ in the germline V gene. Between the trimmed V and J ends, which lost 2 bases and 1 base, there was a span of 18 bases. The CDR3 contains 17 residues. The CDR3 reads CASSLRGAGQSQETQYF. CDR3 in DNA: TGCGCCAGCAGCTTAAGAGGTGCGGGACAGAGCCAAGAGACCCAGTACTTC.

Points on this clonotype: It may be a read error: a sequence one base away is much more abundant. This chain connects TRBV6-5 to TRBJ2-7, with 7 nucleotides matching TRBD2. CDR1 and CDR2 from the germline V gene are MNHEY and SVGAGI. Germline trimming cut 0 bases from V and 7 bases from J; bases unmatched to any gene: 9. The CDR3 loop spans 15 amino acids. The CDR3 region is CASSYSLGRGREQYF. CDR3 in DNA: TGTGCCAGCAGTTACTCGTTGGGGCGGGGGAGGGAGCAGTACTTC.

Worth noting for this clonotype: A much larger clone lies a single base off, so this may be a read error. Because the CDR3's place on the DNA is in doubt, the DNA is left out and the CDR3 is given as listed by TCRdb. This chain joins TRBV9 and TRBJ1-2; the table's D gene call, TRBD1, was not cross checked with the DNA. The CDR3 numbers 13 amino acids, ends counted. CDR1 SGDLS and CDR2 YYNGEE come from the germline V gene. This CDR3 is CACSAGQGGGYTF.

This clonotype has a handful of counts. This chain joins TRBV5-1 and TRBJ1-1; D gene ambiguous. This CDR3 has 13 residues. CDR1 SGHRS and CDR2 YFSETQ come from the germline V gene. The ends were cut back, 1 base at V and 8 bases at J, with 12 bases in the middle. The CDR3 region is CASSLTAATEAFF. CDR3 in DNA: TGCGCCAGCAGCTTGACGGCAGCCACCGAAGCTTTCTTT.

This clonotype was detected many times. The CDR3 loop is CASSLGGRYTF. The CDR3 region has the DNA TGTGCCAGCAGCTTAGGGGGGCGCTACACCTTC. The chain recombines TRBV7-2 with TRBJ1-2; D may be TRBD1 (6 bases). Trimming removed 1 base at V and 9 bases at J, with 6 bases between. In germline, CDR1 is SGHTA, CDR2 FQGNSA. CDR3 length equals 11 residues.

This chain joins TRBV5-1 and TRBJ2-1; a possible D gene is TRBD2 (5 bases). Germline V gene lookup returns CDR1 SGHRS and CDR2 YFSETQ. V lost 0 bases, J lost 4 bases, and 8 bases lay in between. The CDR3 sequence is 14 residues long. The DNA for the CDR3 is TGCGCCAGCAGCTTGGTTCGGGGATACAATGAGCAGTTCTTC. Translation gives CASSLVRGYNEQFF.

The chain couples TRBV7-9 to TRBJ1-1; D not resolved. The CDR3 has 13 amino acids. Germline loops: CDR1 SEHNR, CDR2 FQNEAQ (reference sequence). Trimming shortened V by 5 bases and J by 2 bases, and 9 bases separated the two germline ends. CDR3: CASSLTYNTEAFF. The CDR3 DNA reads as TGTGCCAGCAGCCTTACATACAACACTGAAGCTTTCTTT. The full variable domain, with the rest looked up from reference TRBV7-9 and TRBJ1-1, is DTGVSQNPRHKITKRGQNVTFRCDPISEHNRLYWYRQTLGQGPEFLTYFQNEAQLEKSRLLSDRFSAERPKGSFSTLEIQRTEQGDSAMYLCASSLTYNTEAFFGQGTRLTVV.

This CDR3 reads CASRPGTGYGYTF. DNA of the CDR3: TGTGCCAGCAGGCCTGGGACGGGCTATGGCTACACCTTC. This chain uses TRBV12-3 or TRBV12-4 with TRBJ1-2; a possible D gene is TRBD1 (5 bases). Trimming cost V 6 bases and J 4 bases, with 12 bases left between them. The CDR3 consists of 13 residues.

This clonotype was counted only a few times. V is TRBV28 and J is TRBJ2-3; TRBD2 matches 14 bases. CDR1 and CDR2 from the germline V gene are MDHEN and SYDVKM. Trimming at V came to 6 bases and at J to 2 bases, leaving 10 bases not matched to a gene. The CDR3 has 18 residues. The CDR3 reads CASSELGLAGVDTDTQYF. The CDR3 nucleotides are TGTGCCAGCAGCGAACTGGGACTAGCGGGAGTGGACACAGATACGCAGTATTTT.